This T cell receptor (beta chain) derives from a study of blood T cell repertoires in COVID-19. Measured with immunoSEQ multiplex PCR; TCRdb has only the in-frame clones, and not every one. This sample has approximately 240,000 clones, with roughly 80% found just once. This CDR3 comprises 13 residues. Trimming left V 7 bases short and J 5 bases short, with 12 bases between. Germline CDR1 reads MNHEY; CDR2 reads SVGAGI. The material sequenced was peripheral blood. This TCR came from a woman older than 75 with active or convalescent COVID-19. The chain recombines TRBV6-5 with TRBJ1-5, with D possibly being TRBD1 (6 bases). CDR3 in amino acids: CASIRGQHQPQHF. The DNA for the CDR3 is TGTGCCAGCATCAGAGGACAGCATCAGCCCCAGCATTTT.